What follows are 19 T cell receptor beta chains derived from one specimen sequenced in a study of cytomegalovirus exposure and HLA in healthy donors. Researchers ran the PCR with 60 Vbeta and 13 Jbeta primers. Assay: immunoSEQ multiplex PCR; the TCRdb copy retains only in-frame clones and omits some. In the table there are hundreds of thousands of clones, 80% to 90% of which are singletons. The sequenced material came from PBMCs. These receptors came from a young woman in good health and CMV-seronegative.

The chain couples TRBV7-8 to TRBJ2-1; D is perhaps TRBD2 (6 bases). V lost 4 bases, J lost 9 bases, and 10 bases lay in between. Germline CDR1 reads SGHVS; CDR2 reads FQNEAQ. This CDR3 region has 12 residues. CDR3 region: CASSSLSGEQFF. CDR3 in DNA: TGTGCCAGCAGCTCCCTTAGCGGTGAGCAGTTCTTC.

This chain joins TRBV5-1 and TRBJ2-1; D possibly corresponds to TRBD2 (6 bases). The V end lost 4 bases, the J end lost 0 bases, and 8 bases lay between the germline ends. Germline CDR1 SGHRS, CDR2 YFSETQ. This CDR3 comprises 14 residues. CDR3 coding DNA: TGCGCCAGCAGCCCCGGGAGCTCCTACAATGAGCAGTTCTTC. Encoded protein: CASSPGSSYNEQFF.

This clone was picked up one time. The V and J genes are TRBV21-1 and TRBJ2-7; the tabulated D call, TRBD2, remains unverified against the DNA. TRBV21-1 is a listed pseudogene. The CDR3 is 13 residues long. CDR3 protein: CANSLAGVFEQYF. Written as DNA, the CDR3 is TGTGCCAACTCACTAGCGGGTGTTTTTGAGCAGTACTTC.

The chain links TRBV9 to TRBJ2-1; TRBD2 matches 8 bases. After removal of 2 bases from V and 0 bases from J, the junction contained 10 bases not matched to a gene. CDR1 is SGDLS and CDR2 is YYNGEE in the germline V gene. The length of the CDR3 is 18 residues. CDR3 amino acids: CASSVPPGGSYSYNEQFF. As DNA, the CDR3 is TGTGCCAGCAGCGTCCCCCCGGGAGGGTCCTACTCCTACAATGAGCAGTTCTTC.

In the case of this clone: Other DNA sequences in this specimen translate into the identical CDR3. V is TRBV5-1 and J is TRBJ1-1; D not certain. Trimming cost V 0 bases and J 10 bases, with 10 bases left between them. The germline V gene encodes CDR1 SGHRS and CDR2 YFSETQ. The CDR3 loop spans 12 amino acids. Here the CDR3 reads CASSLDRVRAFF. DNA of the CDR3: TGCGCCAGCAGCTTGGACCGGGTTCGAGCTTTCTTT.

This rearrangement joins TRBV4-1 to TRBJ2-7, with D maybe TRBD1 (6 bases). V lost 2 bases and J lost 4, with 15 bases in between. Germline CDR1 MGHRA, CDR2 YSYEKL. The CDR3 spans 15 residues. CDR3 sequence reads: CASSQLHSQGYEQYF. For the CDR3, the DNA is TGCGCCAGCAGCCAACTGCACAGCCAGGGGTACGAGCAGTACTTC.

This clone was detected only once. J is TRBJ2-1 and V is TRBV7-2; D perhaps matches TRBD1 (5 bases). Trimming stripped 2 bases from V and 4 bases from J, with 12 bases between. CDR3 length equals 15 residues. Germline lookup yields CDR1 SGHTA and CDR2 FQGNSA. CDR3 nucleotides: TGTGCCAGCAGCTTACAGGGCGCGGTGTACAATGAGCAGTTCTTC. This translates into CASSLQGAVYNEQFF.

The chain joins TRBV5-1 to TRBJ2-1; 9 bases line up with TRBD1. This CDR3 is 16 amino acids long. Germline V CDR1 and CDR2: SGHRS, YFSETQ. J lost 3 bases, V lost 0 bases, and 4 bases had no gene match. The CDR3 here is CASSLGGQGLYNEQFF. Written as DNA, the CDR3 is TGCGCCAGCAGCTTGGGAGGACAGGGGCTCTACAATGAGCAGTTCTTC.

This chain links TRBV6-5 with TRBJ1-2, with D possibly matching TRBD1 (6 bases). Trimming pared 0 bases from V and 2 bases from J, leaving 7 bases between. Germline V gives CDR1 MNHEY, CDR2 SVGAGI. This CDR3 region has 14 residues. This CDR3 reads CASSYSTGNYGYTF. The DNA of the CDR3 is TGTGCCAGCAGTTACTCAACAGGGAACTATGGCTACACCTTC.

This clone was seen only a few times. Other DNA sequences in this sample translate to the same CDR3. The chain is built from TRBV5-4 and TRBJ2-3; 10 nucleotides agree with TRBD1. Per germline, CDR1 SGHNT and CDR2 YYREEE (reference sequence). CDR3 size: 16 residues. Unmatched junction bases numbered 6, after V lost 5 bases and J lost 0 bases. This CDR3 reads CASSFGTGVSTDTQYF. CDR3 DNA: TGTGCCAGCAGTTTCGGGACAGGGGTCAGCACAGATACGCAGTATTTT.

The chain links TRBV13 to TRBJ2-7; maybe TRBD1 (5 bases). Germline CDR1 is PRHDT and CDR2 is FYEKMQ (reference sequence). The CDR3 is 14 residues long. V was shortened by 2 bases and J by 4 bases, with 12 bases between the two germline ends. In DNA, the CDR3 is TGTGCCAGCAGCTTATCCCAGGGTTTTTACGAGCAGTACTTC. Amino acid sequence: CASSLSQGFYEQYF.

The chain combines TRBV7-2 with TRBJ2-1, with 7 bases aligning to TRBD2. With 5 bases clipped from V and 5 bases from J, the junction kept 15 bases outside the gene matches. Looked up from germline, CDR1 is SGHTA and CDR2 is FQGNSA. This CDR3 has 17 amino acids. This CDR3 reads CASSPSRGGRTDNEQFF. The CDR3 DNA reads TGTGCCAGCAGCCCCAGTCGCGGCGGGAGAACGGACAATGAGCAGTTCTTC.

The chain couples TRBV5-4 to TRBJ1-1, with 9 bases identical to TRBD1. Germline V gene data show CDR1 as SGHNT and CDR2 as YYREEE (reference sequence). The V gene end was trimmed by 0 bases and the J gene end by 5 bases; junction bases not matched to a gene: 5. The CDR3 is 15 amino acids. CDR3 sequence (DNA): TGTGCCAGCAGCTTGGTAGGACAGGGGAGAACTGAAGCTTTCTTT. As protein: CASSLVGQGRTEAFF.

The chain links TRBV9 to TRBJ1-1, with a possible D match to TRBD1 (6 bases). CDR1 and CDR2 (germline): SGDLS, YYNGEE. The CDR3 runs to 14 residues. The V gene lost 4 bases and the J gene lost 4 bases, with 14 bases spanning the gap. As DNA, the CDR3 is TGTGCCAGCAGCTCGGGGGGGGCTAGCACTGAAGCTTTCTTT. This sequence encodes CASSSGGASTEAFF.

V gene TRBV5-4 combines with J gene TRBJ2-7; possible D gene TRBD2, 5 bases. There are 15 residues in the CDR3. V was clipped by 2 bases and J by 3 bases, with 15 bases between them. Germline V gives CDR1 SGHNT, CDR2 YYREEE (reference sequence). CDR3 DNA: TGTGCCAGCAGCTTTATCGGACGGGGTCTCTACGAGCAGTACTTC. Translating gives CASSFIGRGLYEQYF.

The CDR3 sequence is CASSEAGGELFF. Written as DNA, the CDR3 is TGTGCCAGCAGTGAAGCCGGCGGGGAGCTGTTTTTT. The chain links TRBV6-1 to TRBJ2-2; D is unclear. In germline, CDR1 is MNHNS, CDR2 SASEGT. The CDR3 has 12 residues. V shed 0 bases and J shed 7 bases, with 3 bases lying between them.

The J gene is TRBJ1-2, the V gene TRBV6-5, with a tentative D call TRBD1 (5 bases). Germline V gives CDR1 MNHEY, CDR2 SVGAGI. The CDR3 is made up of 14 amino acids. The V and J ends lost 2 bases and 7 bases respectively, with 14 bases between them. This CDR3 reads CASSYGPGLLGYTF. In nucleotides, the CDR3 is TGTGCCAGCAGTTACGGACCGGGACTCCTTGGCTACACCTTC.

The J gene is TRBJ1-5, the V gene TRBV2; D call uncertain. The CDR3 is 13 amino acids. Germline lookup yields CDR1 SNHLY and CDR2 FYNNEI. Trimming removed 7 bases from V and 5 bases from J, with 12 bases in between. This CDR3 is CASNLLAHQPQHF. The CDR3 nucleotides read TGTGCCAGCAACTTGTTAGCCCATCAGCCCCAGCATTTT.

The chain employs TRBV5-5 and TRBJ1-5; no definite D call. Trimming removed 4 bases from V and 4 bases from J, with 9 bases in between. CDR1 and CDR2 (germline): SGHKS, YYEKEE (reference sequence). The CDR3 length is 13 residues. CDR3 loop: CASSRGLNQPQHF. CDR3 DNA sequence: TGTGCCAGCAGCCGCGGGCTAAATCAGCCCCAGCATTTT.